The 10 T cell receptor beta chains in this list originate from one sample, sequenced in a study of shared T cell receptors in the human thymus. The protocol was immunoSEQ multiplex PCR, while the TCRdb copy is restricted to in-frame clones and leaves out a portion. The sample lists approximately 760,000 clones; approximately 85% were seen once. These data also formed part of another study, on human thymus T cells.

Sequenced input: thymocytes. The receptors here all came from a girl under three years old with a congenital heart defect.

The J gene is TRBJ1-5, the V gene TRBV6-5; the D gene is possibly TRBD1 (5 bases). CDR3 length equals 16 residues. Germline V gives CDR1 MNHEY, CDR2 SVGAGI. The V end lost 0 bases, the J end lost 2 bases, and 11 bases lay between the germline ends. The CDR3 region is CASSYSSRAGNQPQHF. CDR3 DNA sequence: TGTGCCAGCAGTTACTCAAGCAGGGCTGGCAATCAGCCCCAGCATTTT.

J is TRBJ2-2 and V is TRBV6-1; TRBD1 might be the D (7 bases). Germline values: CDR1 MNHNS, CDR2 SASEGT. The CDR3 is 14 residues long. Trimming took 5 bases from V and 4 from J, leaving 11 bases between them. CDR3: CASSFQGGTGELFF. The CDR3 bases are TGTGCCAGCAGTTTCCAGGGGGGCACCGGGGAGCTGTTTTTT.

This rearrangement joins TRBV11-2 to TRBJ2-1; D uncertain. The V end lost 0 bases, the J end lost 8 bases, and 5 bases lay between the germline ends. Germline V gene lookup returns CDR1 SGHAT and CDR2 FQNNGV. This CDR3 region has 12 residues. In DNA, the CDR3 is TGTGCCAGCAGCTTAGATCTCTATGAGCAGTTCTTC. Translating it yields CASSLDLYEQFF.

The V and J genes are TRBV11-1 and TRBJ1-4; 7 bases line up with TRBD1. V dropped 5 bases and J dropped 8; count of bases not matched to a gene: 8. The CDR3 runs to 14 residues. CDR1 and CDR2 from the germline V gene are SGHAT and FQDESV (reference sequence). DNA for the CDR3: TGTGCCAGCAGCCTTGAGGGACAGCAGGAAAAACTGTTTTTT. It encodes CASSLEGQQEKLFF.

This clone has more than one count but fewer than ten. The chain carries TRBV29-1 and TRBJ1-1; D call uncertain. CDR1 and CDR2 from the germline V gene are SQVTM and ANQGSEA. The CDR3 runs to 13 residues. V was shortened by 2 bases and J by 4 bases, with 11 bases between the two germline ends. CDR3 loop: CSVETPMSTEAFF. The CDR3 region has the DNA TGCAGCGTTGAAACCCCGATGAGCACTGAAGCTTTCTTT.

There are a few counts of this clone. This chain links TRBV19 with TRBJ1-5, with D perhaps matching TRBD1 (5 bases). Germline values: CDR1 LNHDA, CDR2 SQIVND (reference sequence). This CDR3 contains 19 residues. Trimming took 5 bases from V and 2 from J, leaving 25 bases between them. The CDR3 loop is CASSLRAGRFESGNQPQHF. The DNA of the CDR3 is TGTGCCAGTAGTTTGCGAGCAGGGAGGTTCGAGTCGGGCAATCAGCCCCAGCATTTT.

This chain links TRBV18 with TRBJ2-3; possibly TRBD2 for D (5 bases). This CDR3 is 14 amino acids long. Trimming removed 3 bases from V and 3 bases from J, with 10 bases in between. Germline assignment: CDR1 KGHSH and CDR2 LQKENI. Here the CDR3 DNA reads TGTGCCAGCTCACCGCGACGGGAAACAGATACGCAGTATTTT. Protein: CASSPRRETDTQYF.

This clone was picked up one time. The CDR3 DNA reads as TGTGCCAGCAGCTCCTCGGGGGATAGCAATCAGCCCCAGCATTTT. As protein: CASSSSGDSNQPQHF. The chain employs TRBV7-9 and TRBJ1-5, with D possibly TRBD1 on 5 matching bases. CDR3 length equals 15 residues. Germline V gene lookup returns CDR1 SEHNR and CDR2 FQNEAQ (reference sequence). V gave up 4 bases and J gave up 0 bases, with 10 bases separating them.

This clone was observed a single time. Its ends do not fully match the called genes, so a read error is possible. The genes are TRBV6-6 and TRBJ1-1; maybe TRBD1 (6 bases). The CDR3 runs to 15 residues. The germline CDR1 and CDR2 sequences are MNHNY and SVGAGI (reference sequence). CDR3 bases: TGTGCCAGCAGCTACTTGGGGACCCTCAGGGGTGAAGCTTTCTTT. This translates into CASSYLGTLRGEAFF.

CDR3 loop: CASSGPGQAKETQYF. CDR3 DNA: TGTGCCAGCAGCGGCCCGGGACAGGCGAAAGAGACCCAGTACTTC. This chain connects TRBV2 to TRBJ2-5, with 8 bases that match TRBD1. Germline loops: CDR1 SNHLY, CDR2 FYNNEI. The CDR3 is 15 residues long. With 6 bases clipped from V and 3 bases from J, the junction kept 9 bases outside the gene matches.